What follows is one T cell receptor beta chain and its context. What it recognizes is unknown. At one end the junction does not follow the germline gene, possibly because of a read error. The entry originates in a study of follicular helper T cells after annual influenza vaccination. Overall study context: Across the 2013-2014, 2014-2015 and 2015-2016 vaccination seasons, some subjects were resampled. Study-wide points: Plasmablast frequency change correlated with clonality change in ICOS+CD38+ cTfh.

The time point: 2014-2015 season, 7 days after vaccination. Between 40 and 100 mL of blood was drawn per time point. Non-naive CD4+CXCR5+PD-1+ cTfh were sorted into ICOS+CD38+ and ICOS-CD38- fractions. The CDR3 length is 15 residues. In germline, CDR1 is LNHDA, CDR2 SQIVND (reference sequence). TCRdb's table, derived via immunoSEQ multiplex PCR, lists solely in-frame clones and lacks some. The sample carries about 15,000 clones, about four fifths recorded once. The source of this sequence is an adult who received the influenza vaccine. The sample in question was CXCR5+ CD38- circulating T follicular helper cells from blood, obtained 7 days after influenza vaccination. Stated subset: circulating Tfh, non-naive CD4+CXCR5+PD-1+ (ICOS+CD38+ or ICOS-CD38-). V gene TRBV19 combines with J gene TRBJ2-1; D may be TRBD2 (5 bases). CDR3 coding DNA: TGTGCCAGTAGTATACGAAGTAGCGCCTACAATGGGCAGTTCTTC. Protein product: CASSIRSSAYNGQFF.